This T cell receptor beta chain was captured by sequencing in a study of identical twins. Study-wide points: Memory repertoires lacked the insertion deficit that abundant cord blood beta clonotypes showed. Findings depended on cross-sectional statistics rather than tracking the same donors.

In this sample, this clonotype turned up a few times. Its antigen remains unknown. A universal primer site was incorporated via template switching, and the cDNA contained unique molecular identifiers. TCRdb reanalysed the 5' RACE reads using MiXCR and keeps one entry per CDR3 protein. The table includes around 250,000 distinct CDR3 sequences, roughly 13% detected once. V lost 2 bases and J lost 0, with 12 bases in between. Germline V gives CDR1 DFQATT, CDR2 SNEGSKA (reference sequence). The CDR3 has 15 residues. This sample was also put to use in a study of yellow fever vaccine responses in identical twins. Per that paper: Reportedly, twins' vaccine T cell responses looked partly convergent and partly personalized.

The chain carries TRBV20-1 and TRBJ2-3; D perhaps matches TRBD2 (6 bases). The sample comprised memory (CD45RO+) T cells sorted from blood. This TCR was recovered from a woman aged 18-29 years in good health. CDR3 sequence (DNA): TGCAGTGCTAGAAGCCTAGCGACTAGCACAGATACGCAGTATTTT. It is translated as CSARSLATSTDTQYF.